This is a list of T cell receptor beta chains from one sample in a study of blood T cells in healthy people across ages. TCRdb recomputed calls from the 5' RACE reads with MiXCR, one row per CDR3 protein. The data hold about 930,000 distinct CDR3 sequences, with almost 30% observed a single time. In addition, the sample was reused for a study of T cells of mothers and their children.

The sequenced sample was blood. The source of these receptors is a woman aged 40 to 50 in good health. CDR3s include the opening cysteine and the closing phenylalanine or tryptophan. The order of the fields is CDR3 protein, CDR3 DNA, D gene, clone size, V gene, J gene. D genes are given only for firm matches. Only some rows state a clone size, as once, few, many or a class for expanded clones.

CDR3: CASTRGDYEQYF; DNA: TGTGCCAGCACCCGGGGGGACTACGAGCAGTACTTC; D: TRBD2; size: many; V: TRBV28; J: TRBJ2-7
CDR3: CAISDGAGGSYNEQFF; DNA: TGTGCCATCAGTGACGGGGCGGGGGGCTCCTACAATGAGCAGTTCTTC; D: TRBD2; size: .; V: TRBV10-3; J: TRBJ2-1
CDR3: CSAVALGGTDTQYF; DNA: TGCAGTGCAGTAGCGTTGGGGGGCACAGATACGCAGTATTTT; D: .; size: .; V: TRBV20-1; J: TRBJ2-3
CDR3: CASSLVAGVADTQYF; DNA: TGTGCCAGCAGCTTAGTAGCGGGGGTGGCAGATACGCAGTATTTT; D: TRBD2; size: many; V: TRBV7-2; J: TRBJ2-3
CDR3: CASSSDTGGYGYTF; DNA: TGTGCCAGCAGTTCCGATACGGGGGGGTATGGCTACACCTTC; D: .; size: many; V: TRBV7-6; J: TRBJ1-2
CDR3: CASSPPRTSRDIQYF; DNA: TGTGCCAGCAGCCCACCTCGGACATCGAGAGACATTCAGTACTTC; D: .; size: many; V: TRBV28; J: TRBJ2-4
CDR3: CASSFGHPRLGERTDTQYF; DNA: TGTGCCAGCAGCTTTGGACACCCTCGACTAGGGGAGAGGACAGATACGCAGTATTTT; D: .; size: few; V: TRBV7-2; J: TRBJ2-3
CDR3: CASSPRLSGREVYF; DNA: TGTGCCAGCAGTCCCCGTCTTTCGGGAAGGGAGGTGTATTTT; D: .; size: once; V: TRBV28; J: TRBJ2-3
CDR3: CSARDFRDFKLDEQYF; DNA: TGCAGTGCTAGAGATTTTCGGGACTTTAAGTTGGACGAGCAGTACTTC; D: .; size: .; V: TRBV20-1; J: TRBJ2-7
CDR3: CSAGLAGEHYKNIQYF; DNA: TGCAGTGCTGGACTAGCGGGGGAACACTACAAAAACATTCAGTACTTC; D: TRBD2; size: .; V: TRBV20-1; J: TRBJ2-4
CDR3: CASDRDMNSPLHF; DNA: TGTGCCAGTGACCGCGACATGAATTCACCCCTCCACTTT; D: .; size: .; V: TRBV6-1; J: TRBJ1-6
CDR3: CASSQGRDSNQPQHF; DNA: TGTGCCAGCAGCCAAGGGCGAGACAGCAATCAGCCCCAGCATTTT; D: .; size: .; V: TRBV3-1; J: TRBJ1-5
CDR3: CASRLHGSLGSTIYF; DNA: TGTGCCAGCAGATTACACGGGTCTTTAGGAAGCACCATATATTTT; D: .; size: once; V: TRBV11-2; J: TRBJ1-3
CDR3: CASRPEGYNTGELFF; DNA: TGTGCCAGTAGACCGGAAGGCTATAACACCGGGGAGCTGTTTTTT; D: .; size: many; V: TRBV19; J: TRBJ2-2
CDR3: CSATGVAGQETQYF; DNA: TGCAGTGCTACAGGGGTAGCGGGACAAGAGACCCAGTACTTC; D: TRBD2; size: once; V: TRBV20-1; J: TRBJ2-5
CDR3: CASSLSRDYGYTF; DNA: TGTGCCAGCAGCTTAAGCAGGGACTATGGCTACACCTTC; D: .; size: many; V: TRBV7-2; J: TRBJ1-2
CDR3: CASSLVAGPNPPQHF; DNA: TGCGCCAGCAGCTTGGTGGCGGGACCAAATCCGCCCCAGCATTTT; D: .; size: .; V: TRBV5-1; J: TRBJ1-5
CDR3: CATSGGTGQFF; DNA: TGTGCCACCAGTGGAGGTACCGGGCAGTTCTTC; D: .; size: .; V: TRBV24-1; J: TRBJ2-1
CDR3: CATSDTGGSYNEQFF; DNA: TGTGCCACCAGTGATACCGGGGGCTCCTACAATGAGCAGTTCTTC; D: .; size: many; V: TRBV24-1; J: TRBJ2-1
CDR3: CASSLGTSGGAGELFF; DNA: TGTGCCAGCAGCTTAGGGACTAGCGGGGGGGCCGGGGAGCTGTTTTTT; D: TRBD2; size: .; V: TRBV7-8; J: TRBJ2-2
CDR3: CASSPYPGSGANVLTF; DNA: TGTGCCAGCAGCCCCTACCCCGGCTCTGGGGCCAACGTCCTGACTTTC; D: .; size: few; V: TRBV7-9; J: TRBJ2-6
CDR3: CASSQPGLGETQYF; DNA: TGTGCCAGCAGCCAGCCGGGATTAGGGGAGACCCAGTACTTC; D: .; size: many; V: TRBV11-2; J: TRBJ2-5
CDR3: CASSSGARETQYF; DNA: TGTGCCAGCAGCTCCGGGGCCCGGGAGACCCAGTACTTC; D: .; size: many; V: TRBV7-8; J: TRBJ2-5
CDR3: CASSQNASGTDANYGYTF; DNA: TGTGCCAGCAGCCAAAATGCCTCCGGGACGGACGCTAACTATGGCTACACCTTC; D: .; size: few; V: TRBV14; J: TRBJ1-2
CDR3: CASRSKGQTLDEQYF; DNA: TGTGCCAGCAGAAGTAAGGGACAGACCCTCGACGAGCAGTACTTC; D: TRBD1; size: many; V: TRBV6-1; J: TRBJ2-7